A selection of T cell receptor beta chains follows, all from one sample in a study of CD4 and CD8 cells across lung adenocarcinoma regions. TCRdb redid the calling of the PCR reads with MiXCR, one entry per CDR3 protein. The repertoire holds 4,900 or so distinct CDR3 sequences, about 60% seen once, with about a sixth in the top ten. Specimen: CD4+ T cells from the center of a lung tumor. Receptor source: a male donor with lung adenocarcinoma. The CD4 and CD8 labels of this study may be unreliable. CDR3s include the opening cysteine and the closing phenylalanine or tryptophan. A D gene is named only where the DNA matches it firmly. Clone size appears in some rows only: once, few, many, or a class for an expanded clone.

>few|TRBJ2-5|TRBV12-3/TRBV12-4|TRBD2
CASSLSGTSGTQYF
TGTGCCAGCAGTCTCTCCGGGACTAGCGGGACCCAGTACTTC
>.|TRBJ2-4|TRBV6-1|.
CASSARHGGLAQNTQYF
TGTGCCAGCAGTGCGCGGCACGGGGGGCTTGCCCAAAACACCCAGTACTTC
>.|TRBJ2-3|TRBV4-1|.
CASSQVTDTQYF
TGCGCCAGCAGCCAAGTCACAGATACGCAGTATTTT
>.|TRBJ2-5|TRBV6-1|.
CAGSGGRDPETQYF
TGTGCGGGCAGTGGGGGGCGTGACCCAGAGACCCAGTATTTC
>.|TRBJ2-1|TRBV6-1|.
CASNQQGREQFF
TGTGCCAGCAATCAGCAGGGTCGTGAGCAGTTCTTC
>.|TRBJ2-1|TRBV4-1|TRBD2
CASSLTSGRANEQFF
TGCGCCAGCAGCTTGACTAGCGGGAGGGCCAATGAGCAGTTCTTC
>.|TRBJ2-5|TRBV4-1|.
CASSQDKDGGEAEPDTQYF
TGCGCCAGCAGCCAAGATAAGGACGGTGGGGAAGCGGAGCCAGATACCCAGTACTTC
>medium-sized|TRBJ1-5|TRBV6-5|.
CASSYSQFSNQPQHF
TGTGCCAGCAGTTACTCACAGTTTAGCAATCAGCCCCAGCATTTT
>.|TRBJ1-2|TRBV7-2|.
CASSLDAGAIAGYTF
TGTGCCAGCAGCTTAGATGCAGGCGCTATAGCTGGCTACACCTTC
>medium-sized|TRBJ2-7|TRBV6-1|.
CASRERGSGYEQYF
TGTGCCAGCAGGGAAAGGGGGTCGGGCTACGAGCAGTACTTC
>few|TRBJ1-1|TRBV6-1|.
CASNRILGDTEAFF
TGTGCCAGCAATAGAATCCTGGGGGACACTGAAGCTTTCTTT
>.|TRBJ2-7|TRBV6-1|TRBD1
CASSGRDRGGLYEQYF
TGTGCCAGCAGTGGACGGGACAGGGGCGGGTTGTACGAGCAGTACTTC
>.|TRBJ2-4|TRBV6-4|.
CASSDSGGGAKNTQYF
TGTGCCAGCAGTGACTCGGGGGGGGGCGCCAAAAACACGCAGTACTTC
>.|TRBJ2-2|TRBV6-1|TRBD1
CASSADRVGGELFF
TGTGCCAGCAGTGCGGACAGGGTGGGCGGGGAGCTGTTTTTT
>.|TRBJ2-1|TRBV4-1|TRBD2
CASSRLAGEGNEQFF
TGCGCCAGCAGCCGCCTAGCGGGAGAGGGGAATGAGCAGTTCTTC
>once|TRBJ1-3|TRBV6-1|TRBD1
CASSVTQGAGGNTIYF
TGTGCCAGCAGTGTTACCCAGGGGGCCGGCGGAAACACCATATATTTT
>medium-sized|TRBJ1-4|TRBV6-1|.
CASSHNEKLFF
TGTGCCAGCAGCCACAATGAAAAACTGTTTTTT